The sequence of this T cell receptor (beta chain) was determined in a study of OX40 agonist ivuxolimab in advanced cancers. On the study more broadly: At 0.01 to 10 mg/kg, ivuxolimab was administered intravenously to patients every 2 weeks. Whole-study results and caveats: Dose levels from 0.1 to 3.0 mg/kg saw CD4+ and CD8+ blood T cells expand clonally by week 6.

The CDR3 contains 15 residues. V was shortened by 4 bases and J by 6 bases, with 19 bases between the two germline ends. Germline values: CDR1 SGDLS, CDR2 YYNGEE. Sequencing was performed with immunoSEQ multiplex PCR; in TCRdb, only in-frame clones are kept and a portion is missing. The sample shows under 20,000 clones, 83% of them seen only once. Of note for this clone: The antigen remains unidentified.

The receptor was derived from an adult with an advanced solid tumor such as melanoma, head and neck, liver or kidney cancer. The genes are TRBV9 and TRBJ1-2; the D gene is possibly TRBD1 (5 bases). This material consisted of CD4+ or CD8+ T cells sorted from blood, taken in a trial of the OX40 agonist ivuxolimab. CDR3 loop: CASSPRQGTYDGYTF. The CDR3 coding sequence is TGTGCCAGCAGCCCGCGTCAAGGGACCTATGATGGCTACACCTTC.